Below, 31 T cell receptor beta chains from the same sample are listed, as sequenced in a study of identical twins. TCRdb reprocessed the 5' RACE reads via MiXCR and lists one record per CDR3 protein. The sample records hundreds of thousands of distinct CDR3 sequences, 20% to 25% being singletons. These data were also filed under a second study, of T cells expressing NK-cell markers.

The sample consisted of CD4+ T cells sorted from blood. The receptors originated from a young woman in good health.

The table lists this clonotype with a few counts. The chain carries TRBV29-1 and TRBJ2-7, with 7 bases that match TRBD2. The CDR3 loop spans 13 amino acids. Germline loops: CDR1 SQVTM, CDR2 ANQGSEA. The V gene end was trimmed by 7 bases and the J gene end by 3 bases; junction bases not matched to a gene: 9. The CDR3 DNA reads as TGCAGCGCTTCGCGGGAGATCGACTACGAGCAGTACTTC. Its protein is CSASREIDYEQYF.

The genes are TRBV12-3 or TRBV12-4 and TRBJ2-7; the D call may be TRBD1 or TRBD2 (6 bases each). Trimming removed 6 bases from V and 6 bases from J, with 18 bases in between. The CDR3 loop spans 14 amino acids. This CDR3 reads CASRGSGAPLEQYF. DNA of the CDR3: TGTGCCAGCAGGGGGTCGGGGGCACCTCTCGAGCAGTACTTC.

This chain uses TRBV20-1 with TRBJ1-1; D not resolved. The V and J ends lost 6 bases and 10 bases respectively, with 12 bases between them. Germline assignment: CDR1 DFQATT and CDR2 SNEGSKA (reference sequence). The CDR3 is made up of 10 amino acids. The CDR3 DNA reads TGCAGTGCCGAAGCCCGCAGAGCTTTCTTT. The encoded protein is CSAEARRAFF.

This clonotype occurred once. This rearrangement joins TRBV14 to TRBJ2-2, with D hard to call. Germline lookup yields CDR1 SGHDN and CDR2 FVKESK. The CDR3 consists of 13 residues. With 3 bases removed from V and 7 bases from J, the gap between germline ends came to 9 bases. CDR3 coding DNA: TGTGCCAGCAGCCAGACCCCATACGGGGAGCTGTTTTTT. It codes for CASSQTPYGELFF.

The V and J genes are TRBV5-1 and TRBJ2-3, with 11 bases aligning to TRBD2. The J segment lost 1 base and the V segment lost 3 bases, leaving 7 bases of the junction unmatched. The V gene's germline CDR1 is SGHRS and CDR2 YFSETQ. This CDR3 spans 17 amino acids. The CDR3 region is CASSSRLTSGGTDTQYF. CDR3 DNA: TGCGCCAGCAGCTCGAGACTGACTAGCGGGGGCACAGATACGCAGTATTTT. Based on the CDR3 plus reference TRBV5-1 and TRBJ2-3, the full variable domain is KAGVTQTPRYLIKTRGQQVTLSCSPISGHRSVSWYQQTPGQGLQFLFEYFSETQRNKGNFPGRFSGRQFSNSRSEMNVSTLELGDSALYLCASSSRLTSGGTDTQYFGPGTRLTVL.

The chain has TRBV25-1 and TRBJ2-4; D possibly corresponds to TRBD2 (6 bases). Germline V CDR1 and CDR2: MGHDK, SYGVNS. V gave up 3 bases and J gave up 8 bases, with 14 bases separating them. This CDR3 comprises 14 residues. In DNA form, the CDR3 reads TGTGCCAGCAGTGATCACGGGAGTGCTTACATTCAGTACTTC. This gives the protein CASSDHGSAYIQYF.

The chain links TRBV9 to TRBJ2-1; D may be TRBD2 (5 bases). V was shortened by 0 bases and J by 0 bases, with 10 bases between the two germline ends. Germline V lookup: CDR1 SGDLS, CDR2 YYNGEE. CDR3 length: 16 amino acids. CDR3 region: CASSVGVGSSYNEQFF. The CDR3 region has the DNA TGTGCCAGCAGCGTAGGAGTGGGGAGCTCCTACAATGAGCAGTTCTTC. The variable domain in full, completed from reference TRBV9 and TRBJ2-1, reads DSGVTQTPKHLITATGQRVTLRCSPRSGDLSVYWYQQSLDQGLQFLIQYYNGEERAKGNILERFSAQQFPDLHSELNLSSLELGDSALYFCASSVGVGSSYNEQFFGPGTRLTVL.

This clonotype has only a few counts. The chain combines TRBV5-1 with TRBJ2-2, with D perhaps matching TRBD1 (6 bases). V lost 4 bases and J 1 base, leaving 14 bases between the germline ends. The V gene's germline CDR1 is SGHRS and CDR2 YFSETQ. The CDR3 totals 16 residues. In DNA form, the CDR3 reads TGCGCCAGCAGCAACGGACAGACCGTGAACACCGGGGAGCTGTTTTTT. Translating it yields CASSNGQTVNTGELFF.

This sequence joins TRBV4-1 and TRBJ2-4, with 9 bases fitting TRBD2. V gave up 4 bases and J gave up 0 bases; unmatched junction bases: 19. The V gene's germline CDR1 is MGHRA and CDR2 YSYEKL. This CDR3 spans 21 amino acids. This CDR3 is CASSLFKMASGIGLAKNIQYF. The CDR3 coding sequence is TGCGCCAGCAGCCTCTTTAAGATGGCTAGCGGGATTGGGCTAGCCAAAAACATTCAGTACTTC.

A few counts support this clonotype. The chain combines TRBV6-5 with TRBJ2-3, with D possibly matching TRBD1 (6 bases). V was pared by 2 bases and J by 0 bases, with 12 bases between. The CDR3 consists of 16 residues. Germline V gene sequence: CDR1 MNHEY, CDR2 SVGAGI. CDR3 nucleotides: TGTGCCAGCAGTTACCAGGGGCCTCTTAGCACAGATACGCAGTATTTT. It translates to CASSYQGPLSTDTQYF.

This clonotype was recorded a few times. The chain couples TRBV20-1 to TRBJ2-7; D not certain. The length of the CDR3 is 12 residues. Germline assignment: CDR1 DFQATT and CDR2 SNEGSKA (reference sequence). V lost 3 bases and J 1 base, leaving 7 bases between the germline ends. CDR3 nucleotides: TGCAGTGCTAGGCAAGAATCCTACGAGCAGTACTTC. Its translation: CSARQESYEQYF.

This clonotype appeared a few times. The chain links TRBV7-2 to TRBJ2-3, with D uncertain. CDR3 length: 13 residues. Germline-derived CDR1 and CDR2 are SGHTA and FQGNSA. V lost 7 bases and J lost 1, with 9 bases in between. The CDR3 sequence is CASTPLGTDTQYF. The CDR3 bases are TGTGCCAGCACCCCCCTCGGCACAGATACGCAGTATTTT.

CDR3 amino acids: CASRHYRDEQYF. In DNA form, the CDR3 reads TGTGCCAGCAGGCACTACAGGGACGAGCAGTACTTC. V and J are TRBV5-8 and TRBJ2-7; D might be TRBD1 (6 bases). The CDR3 covers 12 residues. The germline V gene encodes CDR1 SGHTS and CDR2 YDEGEE. The V and J ends lost 5 bases and 5 bases respectively, with 11 bases between them.

V is TRBV7-9 and J is TRBJ2-2; D is ambiguous. This CDR3 is 14 amino acids long. V shed 4 bases and J shed 4 bases, with 10 bases lying between them. CDR1 and CDR2 (germline): SEHNR, FQNEAQ (reference sequence). For the CDR3, the DNA is TGTGCCAGCAGCTCCTCCCCGGGCACCGGGGAGCTGTTTTTT. Translation gives CASSSSPGTGELFF.

This clonotype occurred a few times. The DNA for the CDR3 is TGTGCCAGCTCACGGACCAGCGGGAACGAGCAGTTCTTC. Amino acid sequence: CASSRTSGNEQFF. V and J are TRBV18 and TRBJ2-1; 7 nucleotides agree with TRBD2. CDR1 and CDR2 (germline): KGHSH, LQKENI. V lost 4 bases to trimming and J lost 10 bases; unmatched junction nucleotides: 7. This CDR3 is 13 amino acids long.

This clonotype was found a few times. V is TRBV7-9 and J is TRBJ2-2; the match to TRBD2 covers 8 bases. Trimming took 2 bases from V and 6 from J; bases not matched to a gene: 2. The V gene's germline CDR1 is SEHNR and CDR2 FQNEAQ (reference sequence). This CDR3 comprises 14 residues. This chain's CDR3 is CASSLTGGAGELFF. As DNA, the CDR3 is TGTGCCAGCAGCTTAACGGGAGGGGCCGGGGAGCTGTTTTTT. The complete variable domain, with remaining parts taken from reference TRBV7-9 and TRBJ2-2, reads DTGVSQNPRHKITKRGQNVTFRCDPISEHNRLYWYRQTLGQGPEFLTYFQNEAQLEKSRLLSDRFSAERPKGSFSTLEIQRTEQGDSAMYLCASSLTGGAGELFFGEGSRLTVL.

V and J are TRBV11-2 and TRBJ2-3, with D tentatively TRBD1 or TRBD2 (7 bases each). Germline CDR1 and CDR2: SGHAT and FQNNGV. Trimming took off 6 bases at V and 1 base at J, with 14 bases between the two ends. This CDR3 spans 15 amino acids. CDR3 residues: CASRPRGGGTDTQYF. DNA of the CDR3: TGTGCCAGCAGGCCCAGGGGGGGGGGCACAGATACGCAGTATTTT.

This rearrangement joins TRBV5-1 to TRBJ1-5; D is possibly TRBD1 (6 bases). This CDR3 is 14 amino acids long. In germline, CDR1 is SGHRS, CDR2 YFSETQ. V gave up 7 bases and J gave up 1 base, with 12 bases separating them. The CDR3 sequence is CASAPGASNQPQHF. CDR3 DNA sequence: TGCGCCAGCGCACCGGGGGCGAGCAATCAGCCCCAGCATTTT.

The chain employs TRBV7-2 and TRBJ2-1; possible D gene TRBD1, 5 bases. Germline values: CDR1 SGHTA, CDR2 FQGNSA. The CDR3 is 15 residues long. Between the trimmed V and J ends, which lost 3 bases and 8 bases, there was a span of 17 bases. The CDR3, as DNA: TGTGCCAGCAGCTTTAATTCCCAGGGTGGGTATGAGCAGTTCTTC. This codes for CASSFNSQGGYEQFF.

The chain recombines TRBV12-3 or TRBV12-4 with TRBJ1-5; D might be TRBD1 (5 bases). With 0 bases removed from V and 1 base from J, the gap between germline ends came to 7 bases. The CDR3 loop spans 15 amino acids. DNA for the CDR3: TGTGCCAGCAGTTTAGCGCACAGGAGCAATCAGCCCCAGCATTTT. Protein sequence: CASSLAHRSNQPQHF.

The sample holds many counts of this clonotype. The chain joins TRBV2 to TRBJ2-3; TRBD1 aligns across 10 bases. The CDR3 totals 14 residues. The junction had 2 bases not matched to a gene; V was cut back by 8 bases and J by 0 bases. Germline V gives CDR1 SNHLY, CDR2 FYNNEI. Here the CDR3 reads CASDRGLSTDTQYF. CDR3 nucleotide sequence: TGTGCCAGCGACAGGGGGCTTAGCACAGATACGCAGTATTTT. The full variable domain, rest sourced from reference TRBV2 and TRBJ2-3, is EPEVTQTPSHQVTQMGQEVILRCVPISNHLYFYWYRQILGQKVEFLVSFYNNEISEKSEIFDDQFSVERPDGSNFTLKIRSTKLEDSAMYFCASDRGLSTDTQYFGPGTRLTVL.

V and J are TRBV9 and TRBJ2-3; D may be TRBD1 or TRBD2 (5 bases each). Germline V gives CDR1 SGDLS, CDR2 YYNGEE. CDR3 length equals 15 residues. V lost 0 bases and J lost 8, with 16 bases in between. CDR3 DNA sequence: TGTGCCAGCAGCGTAGTCGATTCTAGTGGGGGTACGCAGTATTTT. It is translated as CASSVVDSSGGTQYF.

The sample holds a few counts of this clonotype. The chain has TRBV7-9 and TRBJ2-5; D is possibly TRBD2 (6 bases). The CDR3 runs 15 residues. Germline CDR1 reads SEHNR; CDR2 reads FQNEAQ (reference sequence). V was shortened by 5 bases and J by 5 bases, with 18 bases between the two germline ends. For the CDR3, the DNA is TGTGCCAGCAGCCTCGGGACTCCGGGTGGCGAGACCCAGTACTTC. The encoded protein is CASSLGTPGGETQYF.

This sequence joins TRBV12-3 or TRBV12-4 and TRBJ2-5, with D possibly TRBD1 on 7 matching bases. This CDR3 is built from 15 residues. V gave up 6 bases and J gave up 5 bases, with 19 bases separating them. Written as DNA, the CDR3 is TGTGCCAGCAGCCAACATCAGGGGGGTTGGGAGACCCAGTACTTC. Translated: CASSQHQGGWETQYF.

This clonotype came up a few times. This rearrangement joins TRBV20-1 to TRBJ2-1; TRBD2 matches 7 bases. Trimming at V came to 5 bases and at J to 0 bases, leaving 16 bases not matched to a gene. Germline V CDR1 and CDR2: DFQATT, SNEGSKA (reference sequence). This CDR3 spans 18 amino acids. Written as DNA, the CDR3 is TGCAGTGCTCAACCTCTAACCCCTCTAGCGGTCTCCTACAATGAGCAGTTCTTC. It encodes CSAQPLTPLAVSYNEQFF.

The rearrangement uses TRBV10-3 and TRBJ2-7, with 8 bases aligning to TRBD1. Looked up from germline, CDR1 is ENHRY and CDR2 is SYGVKD. This CDR3 comprises 14 residues. Trimming at V came to 6 bases and at J to 3 bases, leaving 7 bases not matched to a gene. The CDR3 bases are TGTGCCATCAGATCAGACAGGGGTAGCTACGAGCAGTACTTC. Translation gives CAIRSDRGSYEQYF.

This clonotype has only a few counts. The chain employs TRBV3-1 and TRBJ2-7; D unresolved. The CDR3 covers 14 residues. CDR1 LGHDT and CDR2 YNNKEL come from the germline V gene (reference sequence). Trimming removed 0 bases from V and 2 bases from J, with 8 bases in between. The CDR3: CASSQEVGTYEQYF. CDR3 DNA sequence: TGTGCCAGCAGCCAAGAGGTGGGGACCTACGAGCAGTACTTC.

The chain links TRBV20-1 to TRBJ2-7; 7 positions agree with TRBD1. Germline CDR1 DFQATT, CDR2 SNEGSKA (reference sequence). The CDR3 is 14 residues long. The V segment lost 4 bases and the J segment 2 bases; nucleotides outside the gene matches: 8. The CDR3: CSATLDREPYEQYF. CDR3 in DNA: TGCAGTGCTACCCTCGACAGGGAACCCTACGAGCAGTACTTC.

This clonotype was recorded a few times. The chain recombines TRBV7-3 with TRBJ2-2; D possibly corresponds to TRBD2 (5 bases). The CDR3 loop spans 15 amino acids. Germline V gives CDR1 SGHTA, CDR2 FQGTGA. Trimming removed 5 bases at V and 5 bases at J, with 15 bases between. Written as DNA, the CDR3 is TGTGCCAGCAGCCCCGATTTAGCGCGGACCGGGGAGCTGTTTTTT. Its translation is CASSPDLARTGELFF.

V usage is TRBV9 and J usage is TRBJ2-5, with a tentative D call TRBD2 (6 bases). The CDR3 runs to 14 residues. V lost 2 bases and J 2 bases, leaving 10 bases between the germline ends. Germline V gene sequence: CDR1 SGDLS, CDR2 YYNGEE. CDR3 region: CASSVGGTQETQYF. The CDR3 DNA is TGTGCCAGCAGCGTCGGCGGGACTCAAGAGACCCAGTACTTC.

This chain connects TRBV12-3 or TRBV12-4 to TRBJ2-7; TRBD2 matches at 9 bases. The CDR3 contains 15 residues. V lost 3 bases and J lost 2; bases outside the gene matches: 5. The CDR3 coding sequence is TGTGCCAGCAGTTTGGGCGGGAGGGGGACCTACGAGCAGTACTTC. Protein sequence: CASSLGGRGTYEQYF.